The present T cell receptor (beta chain) was sequenced within a study of blood T cell repertoires in COVID-19. Across the study: PBMCs, B-cell-depleted T cells, or T cells provided the cDNA or gDNA that made up the material.

Trimming removed 7 bases at V and 2 bases at J, with 17 bases between. The CDR3 spans 16 residues. Germline CDR1 and CDR2: SGHTA and FQGTGA. This table comes from immunoSEQ multiplex PCR, and its TCRdb copy is limited to in-frame clones, with some not included. This table holds about 58,000 clones, around 85% found once. V usage is TRBV7-3 and J usage is TRBJ2-2, with a possible D match to TRBD2 (5 bases). The material sequenced was peripheral blood. This TCR was recovered from a woman in her 70s with active COVID-19. CDR3 nucleotides: TGTGCCAGCACCTCGGGGTGGGGTACTAACACCGGGGAGCTGTTTTTT. The encoded protein is CASTSGWGTNTGELFF.